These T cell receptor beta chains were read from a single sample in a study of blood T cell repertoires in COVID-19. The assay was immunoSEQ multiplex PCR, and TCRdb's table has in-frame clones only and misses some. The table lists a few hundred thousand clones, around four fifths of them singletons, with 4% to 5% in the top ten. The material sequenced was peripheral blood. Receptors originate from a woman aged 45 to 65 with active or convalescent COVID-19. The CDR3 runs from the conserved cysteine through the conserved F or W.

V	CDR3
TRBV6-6	CASSLPGQFGFGNTIYF
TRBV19	CASSIRPAGQETQYF
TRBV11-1	CASSLTGLAGSTYF
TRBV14	CASSQDHERVYGYTF
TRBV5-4	CASSFSLQGASDGYTF
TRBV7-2	CASSPFVSTMNTEAFF
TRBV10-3	CAIRRGTSGIYEQYF
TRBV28	CASSVLAGVGTGELFF
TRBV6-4	CASSPTSGRGADTQYF
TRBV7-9	CASSLKRIGTDTQYF
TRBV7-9	CASSLGTAQETQYF
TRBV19	CASSSGGTAYSPLHF
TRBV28	CASSPTSGRPETQYF
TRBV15	CATSRDVSGSSKVQFF
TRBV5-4	CASSFTGGNQPQHF
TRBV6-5	CASSRTAYEQYF
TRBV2	CASRRRSTNEKLFF
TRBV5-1	CASSPTLAGGQEQYF
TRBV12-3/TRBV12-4	CASAGGGDTQYF
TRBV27	CASGRRGGTYTEAFF
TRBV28	CASSFPRGASYEQYF
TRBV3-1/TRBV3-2	CASNQGWQNQPQHF
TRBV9	CASLPRGGDTEAFF
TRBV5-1	CASSLRTGAYNEQFF
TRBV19	CASSIDGPGRPGANVLTF
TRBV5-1	CASSLTSGYYNEQFF
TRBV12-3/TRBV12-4	CASSLQIGGEAFF
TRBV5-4	CASSLEGGGFQETQYF
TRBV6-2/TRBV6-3	CASSPQGFSSPYEQYF
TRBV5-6	CASSSRDRAYGYTF
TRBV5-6	CARSDGGGLASYEQYF
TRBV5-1	CASSLAGDSPLHF
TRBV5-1	CASSLLTSGIYNEQFF
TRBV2	CASRDRAQTNTEAFF
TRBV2	CASSEAPSGSPHEQYF
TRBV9	CASSFLRQGTTDTQYF
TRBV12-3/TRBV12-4	CASSLRGTGELFF
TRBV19	CASSMRTPSSYEQYF
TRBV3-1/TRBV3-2	CASSQTRQGVDYTF
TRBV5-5	CASRKGAIDFGEQFF
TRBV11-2	CASSLRLAGGSYNEQFF
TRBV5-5	CASSLGAVSYNEQFF
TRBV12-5	CASGPPSVAGLSDEQFF
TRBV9	CASSGTSGRGETQYF
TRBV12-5	CASSRGFNTEAFF
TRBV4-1	CASSHPTGDLYNEQFF
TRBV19	CASTRKPNTGELFF
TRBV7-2	CASSFSGTSGRPYEQYF
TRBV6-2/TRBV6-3	CASSYSRGNTGELFF
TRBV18	CASSPRTGRNYEQYF
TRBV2	CASTSAPGGPSTDTQYF
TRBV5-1	CASSLDSPGRYKGIEAFF
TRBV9	CASSVTSTDTQYF
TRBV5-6	CASFLRDRHGYTF
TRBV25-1	CASGGQGRSPLHF
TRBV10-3	CAISSTGGSDTEAFF
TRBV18	CASSPQGARNYGYTF